This T cell receptor beta chain came from a study of control samples from healthy donors and cancer patients. Libraries were prepared by immunoSEQ multiplex PCR; TCRdb keeps only in-frame clonotypes and omits some of them. The sample comprises approximately 97,000 clones, more than 90% of which are singletons, and about 3% rests with the top ten. Trimming pared 4 bases from V and 8 bases from J, leaving 15 bases between. The CDR3 extends over 14 amino acids. Germline CDR1 and CDR2: SGHRS and YFSETQ. The TCR originated in a human donor in good health. The donor label of this sample is uncertain. The specimen was blood. V usage is TRBV5-1 and J usage is TRBJ2-2; D unclear. The CDR3 loop reads CASSLSAGPGELFF. The CDR3 DNA is TGCGCCAGCAGCCTTTCGGCCGGCCCAGGGGAGCTGTTTTTT.